Listed below are T cell receptor beta chains from one sample, sequenced in a study of response to subunit inactivated influenza vaccine. TCRdb analysed the RT-PCR reads with MiXCR anew, one entry per CDR3 protein. The table shows roughly 570,000 distinct CDR3 sequences, with around 15% occurring only once. The sample here was PBMCs from blood, taken less than 13 days after vaccination. The receptors were gathered from a man between 45 and 60 years old who received an inactivated influenza vaccine. CDR3s include the opening cysteine and the closing phenylalanine or tryptophan. Fields, in order: D gene, CDR3 length, V gene, J gene, clone size, CDR3 protein, CDR3 DNA. The D gene is left open where the match is weak. The size of a clone is reported for some rows only, either as once, few or many, or as a class for expanded clones.

D gene: TRBD1
CDR3 length: 13
V gene: TRBV6-2/TRBV6-3
J gene: TRBJ2-1
clone size: -
CDR3 protein: CATNRGRYNEQFF
CDR3 DNA: TGTGCCACCAACAGGGGCAGGTACAATGAGCAGTTCTTC

D gene: -
CDR3 length: 11
V gene: TRBV6-2/TRBV6-3
J gene: TRBJ1-1
clone size: few
CDR3 protein: CASSYGIEAFF
CDR3 DNA: TGTGCCAGCAGTTACGGTATCGAAGCTTTCTTT

D gene: -
CDR3 length: 15
V gene: TRBV28
J gene: TRBJ2-7
clone size: few
CDR3 protein: CASSPPRTSGYEQYF
CDR3 DNA: TGTGCCAGCAGTCCCCCTCGGACCAGCGGCTACGAGCAGTACTTC

D gene: TRBD1
CDR3 length: 13
V gene: TRBV2
J gene: TRBJ1-1
clone size: -
CDR3 protein: CASGRDRETEAFF
CDR3 DNA: TGTGCCAGTGGCCGGGACAGGGAAACTGAAGCTTTCTTT

D gene: TRBD1
CDR3 length: 14
V gene: TRBV5-1
J gene: TRBJ2-7
clone size: few
CDR3 protein: CASTAWDSSYEQYF
CDR3 DNA: TGCGCCAGCACCGCCTGGGACAGCTCCTACGAGCAGTACTTC

D gene: -
CDR3 length: 12
V gene: TRBV20-1
J gene: TRBJ2-3
clone size: -
CDR3 protein: CSARDRFDTQYF
CDR3 DNA: TGCAGTGCTAGAGATCGGTTCGATACGCAGTATTTT

D gene: -
CDR3 length: 13
V gene: TRBV12-3/TRBV12-4
J gene: TRBJ1-1
clone size: -
CDR3 protein: CASSLLTSEEAFF
CDR3 DNA: TGTGCCAGCAGTTTATTGACGTCAGAAGAAGCTTTCTTT

D gene: -
CDR3 length: 12
V gene: TRBV20-1
J gene: TRBJ2-1
clone size: -
CDR3 protein: CSAAATYNEQFF
CDR3 DNA: TGCAGTGCGGCAGCTACCTACAATGAGCAGTTCTTC

D gene: TRBD1
CDR3 length: 18
V gene: TRBV4-2
J gene: TRBJ1-6
clone size: -
CDR3 protein: CASSQDPGQGNYNSPLHF
CDR3 DNA: TGTGCCAGCAGCCAAGATCCGGGACAGGGAAACTATAATTCACCCCTCCACTTT

D gene: -
CDR3 length: 14
V gene: TRBV27
J gene: TRBJ2-5
clone size: -
CDR3 protein: CASSIGGSVETQYF
CDR3 DNA: TGTGCCAGCAGTATAGGGGGGTCCGTAGAGACCCAGTACTTC

D gene: TRBD2
CDR3 length: 13
V gene: TRBV10-2
J gene: TRBJ2-5
clone size: few
CDR3 protein: CATRRGAGETQYF
CDR3 DNA: TGCGCCACCCGGCGGGGGGCGGGAGAGACCCAGTACTTC

D gene: TRBD2
CDR3 length: 15
V gene: TRBV12-3/TRBV12-4
J gene: TRBJ2-1
clone size: many
CDR3 protein: CASSNPGTSYNEQFF
CDR3 DNA: TGTGCCAGCAGTAATCCCGGGACTAGCTACAATGAGCAGTTCTTC

D gene: -
CDR3 length: 14
V gene: TRBV10-2
J gene: TRBJ2-3
clone size: many
CDR3 protein: CASSVQGSTDTQYF
CDR3 DNA: TGCGCCAGCAGTGTCCAGGGAAGCACAGATACGCAGTATTTT

D gene: -
CDR3 length: 15
V gene: TRBV9
J gene: TRBJ2-1
clone size: few
CDR3 protein: CASSVDLGGRKEQFF
CDR3 DNA: TGTGCCAGCAGCGTAGATCTAGGGGGACGAAAAGAGCAGTTCTTC

D gene: TRBD1
CDR3 length: 14
V gene: TRBV27
J gene: TRBJ1-2
clone size: few
CDR3 protein: CASKRTGSNYGYTF
CDR3 DNA: TGTGCCAGCAAAAGGACAGGCTCTAACTATGGCTACACCTTC

D gene: -
CDR3 length: 14
V gene: TRBV7-9
J gene: TRBJ2-3
clone size: many
CDR3 protein: CASSRETLTDTQYF
CDR3 DNA: TGTGCCAGCAGCCGGGAGACCCTCACAGATACGCAGTATTTT

D gene: -
CDR3 length: 13
V gene: TRBV10-3
J gene: TRBJ2-7
clone size: few
CDR3 protein: CAISAGPIYEQYF
CDR3 DNA: TGTGCCATCAGCGCCGGACCTATCTACGAGCAGTACTTC

D gene: -
CDR3 length: 15
V gene: TRBV3-1
J gene: TRBJ2-1
clone size: -
CDR3 protein: CASSQDRLVGGEQFF
CDR3 DNA: TGTGCCAGCAGCCAAGATCGGCTAGTGGGTGGCGAGCAGTTCTTC

D gene: TRBD1
CDR3 length: 14
V gene: TRBV20-1
J gene: TRBJ2-7
clone size: -
CDR3 protein: CSATNQDRGYEQYF
CDR3 DNA: TGCAGTGCTACGAACCAAGACAGGGGGTACGAGCAGTACTTC

D gene: -
CDR3 length: 15
V gene: TRBV7-8
J gene: TRBJ2-2
clone size: -
CDR3 protein: CASSFYAGNTGELFF
CDR3 DNA: TGTGCCAGCAGCTTTTATGCGGGAAACACCGGGGAGCTGTTTTTT

D gene: TRBD1
CDR3 length: 15
V gene: TRBV7-9
J gene: TRBJ1-1
clone size: -
CDR3 protein: CASSFPDRGLTEAFF
CDR3 DNA: TGTGCCAGCAGCTTCCCGGACAGGGGGCTTACTGAAGCTTTCTTT

D gene: -
CDR3 length: 14
V gene: TRBV3-1
J gene: TRBJ2-2
clone size: -
CDR3 protein: CASSQEGVVRELFF
CDR3 DNA: TGTGCCAGCAGCCAAGAAGGTGTTGTGCGGGAGCTGTTTTTT

D gene: -
CDR3 length: 14
V gene: TRBV7-2
J gene: TRBJ2-7
clone size: many
CDR3 protein: CASSFRDFTYEQYF
CDR3 DNA: TGTGCCAGCAGCTTCAGGGACTTCACCTACGAGCAGTACTTC

D gene: TRBD1
CDR3 length: 15
V gene: TRBV5-4
J gene: TRBJ1-2
clone size: many
CDR3 protein: CASSLGTGGNYGYTF
CDR3 DNA: TGTGCCAGCAGCTTGGGGACAGGGGGCAACTATGGCTACACCTTC

D gene: -
CDR3 length: 12
V gene: TRBV28
J gene: TRBJ2-1
clone size: -
CDR3 protein: CASTFPRGEQFF
CDR3 DNA: TGTGCCAGCACCTTCCCTAGGGGTGAGCAGTTCTTC

D gene: -
CDR3 length: 15
V gene: TRBV6-5
J gene: TRBJ2-7
clone size: -
CDR3 protein: CASSYGQRESYEQYF
CDR3 DNA: TGTGCCAGCAGTTACGGCCAGAGAGAATCCTACGAGCAGTACTTC

D gene: -
CDR3 length: 16
V gene: TRBV13
J gene: TRBJ2-2
clone size: few
CDR3 protein: CASSLAPGLSAGELFF
CDR3 DNA: TGTGCCAGCAGCTTAGCTCCGGGCCTCAGCGCCGGGGAGCTGTTTTTT

D gene: -
CDR3 length: 16
V gene: TRBV27
J gene: TRBJ2-6
clone size: -
CDR3 protein: CASSSLRVSGANVLTF
CDR3 DNA: TGTGCCAGCAGTAGCCTCAGGGTCTCTGGGGCCAACGTCCTGACTTTC

D gene: TRBD2
CDR3 length: 16
V gene: TRBV20-1
J gene: TRBJ2-1
clone size: many
CDR3 protein: CSAGLAGVTHGNEQFF
CDR3 DNA: TGCAGTGCAGGACTAGCGGGGGTTACCCACGGTAATGAGCAGTTCTTC

D gene: TRBD1
CDR3 length: 14
V gene: TRBV4-2
J gene: TRBJ2-7
clone size: many
CDR3 protein: CASSQAGQGYEQYF
CDR3 DNA: TGTGCCAGCAGCCAAGCGGGACAGGGCTACGAGCAGTACTTC